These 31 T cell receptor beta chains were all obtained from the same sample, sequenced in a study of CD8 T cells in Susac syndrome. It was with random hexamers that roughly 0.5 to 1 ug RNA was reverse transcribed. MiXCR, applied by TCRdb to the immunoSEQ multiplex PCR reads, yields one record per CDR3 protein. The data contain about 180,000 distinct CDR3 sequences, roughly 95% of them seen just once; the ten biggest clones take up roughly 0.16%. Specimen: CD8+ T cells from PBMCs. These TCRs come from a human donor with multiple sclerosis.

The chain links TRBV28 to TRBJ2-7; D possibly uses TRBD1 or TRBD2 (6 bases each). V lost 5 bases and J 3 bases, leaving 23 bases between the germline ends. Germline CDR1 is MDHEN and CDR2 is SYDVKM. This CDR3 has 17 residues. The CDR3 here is CASSLGDWVDRYYEQYF. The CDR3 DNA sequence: TGTGCCAGCAGTCTTGGGGACTGGGTGGACAGATACTACGAGCAGTACTTC.

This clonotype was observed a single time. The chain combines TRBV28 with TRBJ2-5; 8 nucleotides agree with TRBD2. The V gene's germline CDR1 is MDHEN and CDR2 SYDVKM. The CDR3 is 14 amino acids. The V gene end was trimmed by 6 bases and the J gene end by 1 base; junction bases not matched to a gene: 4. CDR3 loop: CASSPSGPQETQYF. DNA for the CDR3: TGTGCCAGCAGCCCTAGCGGGCCCCAAGAGACCCAGTACTTC.

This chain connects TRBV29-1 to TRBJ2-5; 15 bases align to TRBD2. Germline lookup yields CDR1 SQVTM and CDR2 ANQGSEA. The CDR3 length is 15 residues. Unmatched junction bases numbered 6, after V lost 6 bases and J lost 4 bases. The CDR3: CSVGLAGGVGETQYF. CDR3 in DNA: TGCAGCGTCGGACTAGCGGGAGGGGTGGGAGAGACCCAGTACTTC. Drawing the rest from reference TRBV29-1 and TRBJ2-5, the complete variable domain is SAVISQKPSRDICQRGTSLTIQCQVDSQVTMMFWYRQQPGQSLTLIATANQGSEATYESGFVIDKFPISRPNLTFSTLTVSNMSPEDSSIYLCSVGLAGGVGETQYFGPGTRLLVL.

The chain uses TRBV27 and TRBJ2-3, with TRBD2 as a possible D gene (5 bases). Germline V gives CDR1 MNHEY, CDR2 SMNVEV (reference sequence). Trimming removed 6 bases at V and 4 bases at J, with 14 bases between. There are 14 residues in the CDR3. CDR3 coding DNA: TGTGCCAGCAGCCCCCCAGGACTTGCAGATACGCAGTATTTT. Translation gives CASSPPGLADTQYF.

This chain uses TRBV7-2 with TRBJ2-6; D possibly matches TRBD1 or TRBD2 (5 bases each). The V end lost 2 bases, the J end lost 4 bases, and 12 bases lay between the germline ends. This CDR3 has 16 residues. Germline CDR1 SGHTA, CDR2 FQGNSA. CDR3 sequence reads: CASSLYGGLGANVLTF. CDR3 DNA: TGTGCCAGCAGCTTATATGGGGGTCTCGGGGCCAACGTCCTGACTTTC.

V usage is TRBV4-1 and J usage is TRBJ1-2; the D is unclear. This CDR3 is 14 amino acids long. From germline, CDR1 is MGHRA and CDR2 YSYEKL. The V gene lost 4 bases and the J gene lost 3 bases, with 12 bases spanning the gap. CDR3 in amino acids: CASSLGVGDYGYTF. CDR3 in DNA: TGCGCCAGCAGCCTGGGAGTCGGGGACTATGGCTACACCTTC.

CDR3 protein: CAWSLGGQPQHF. The CDR3 DNA follows: TGTGCCTGGAGCCTTGGCGGCCAGCCCCAGCATTTT. The rearrangement links TRBV30 to TRBJ1-5; D gene unclear. Germline values: CDR1 GTSNPN, CDR2 SVGIG (reference sequence). The CDR3 length is 12 residues. V gave up 3 bases and J gave up 7 bases, with 10 bases separating them. The variable domain in full, with the rest retrieved from reference TRBV30 and TRBJ1-5, is SQTIHQWPATLVQPVGSPLSLECTVEGTSNPNLYWYRQAAGRGLQLLFYSVGIGQISSEVPQNLSASRPQDRQFILSSKKLLLSDSGFYLCAWSLGGQPQHFGDGTRLSIL.

Here the CDR3 DNA reads TGTGCCAGCAGTTACTCGAGAGGAGTCACAGATACGCAGTATTTT. It specifies CASSYSRGVTDTQYF. J is TRBJ2-3 and V is TRBV6-5, with D unresolved. The CDR3 sequence is 15 residues long. CDR1 MNHEY and CDR2 SVGAGI come from the germline V gene. Trimming removed 0 bases from V and 2 bases from J, with 9 bases in between.

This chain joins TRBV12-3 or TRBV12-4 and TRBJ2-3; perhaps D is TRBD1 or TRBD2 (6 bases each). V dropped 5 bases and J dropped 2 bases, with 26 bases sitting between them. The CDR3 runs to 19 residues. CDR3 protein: CASSDRRGIAEWDTDTQYF. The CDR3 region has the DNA TGTGCCAGCAGTGACAGGAGGGGCATAGCGGAGTGGGACACAGATACGCAGTATTTT.

CDR3 in DNA: TGTGCCAGCAGAGTTGTCCAGGGCTCCTACGAGCAGTACTTC. Its protein product is CASRVVQGSYEQYF. This chain links TRBV27 with TRBJ2-7; a possible D gene is TRBD1 (5 bases). V was trimmed by 6 bases and J by 0 bases, leaving 12 bases between them. Germline CDR1 is MNHEY and CDR2 is SMNVEV (reference sequence). The CDR3 has 14 amino acids.

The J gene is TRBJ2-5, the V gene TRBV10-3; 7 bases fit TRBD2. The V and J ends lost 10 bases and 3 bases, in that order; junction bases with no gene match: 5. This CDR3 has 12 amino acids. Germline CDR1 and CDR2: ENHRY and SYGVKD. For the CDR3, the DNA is TGTGCCACCTCGCTAGCGGAAGAGACCCAGTACTTC. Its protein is CATSLAEETQYF.

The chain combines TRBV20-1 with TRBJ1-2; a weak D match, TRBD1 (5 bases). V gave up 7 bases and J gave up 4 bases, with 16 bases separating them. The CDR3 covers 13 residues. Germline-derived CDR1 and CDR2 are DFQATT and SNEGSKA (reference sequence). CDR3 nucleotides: TGCAGTGGAAAGCAGGGCGTAGTCTATGGCTACACCTTC. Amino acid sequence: CSGKQGVVYGYTF.

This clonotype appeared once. The CDR3 bases are TGTGCCAGCAGCTACGGACAGGCCACCTATGGCTACACCTTC. It yields the protein CASSYGQATYGYTF. V usage is TRBV6-5 and J usage is TRBJ1-2; 7 bases line up with TRBD1. CDR3 length: 14 amino acids. V was pared by 6 bases and J by 4 bases, with 8 bases of the junction left unmatched. CDR1 and CDR2 (germline): MNHEY, SVGAGI.

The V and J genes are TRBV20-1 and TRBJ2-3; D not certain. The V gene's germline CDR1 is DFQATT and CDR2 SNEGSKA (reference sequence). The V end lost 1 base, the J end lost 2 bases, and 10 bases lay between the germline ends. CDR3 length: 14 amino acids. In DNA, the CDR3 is TGCAGTGCTAGAGGACGGCTCTCCACAGATACGCAGTATTTT. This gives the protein CSARGRLSTDTQYF.

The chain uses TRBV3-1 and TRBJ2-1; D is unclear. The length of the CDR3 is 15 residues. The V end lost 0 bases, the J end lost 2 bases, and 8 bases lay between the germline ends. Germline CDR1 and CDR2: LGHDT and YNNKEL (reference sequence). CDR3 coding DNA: TGTGCCAGCAGCCAAGACCCCGACCCCTACAATGAGCAGTTCTTC. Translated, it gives CASSQDPDPYNEQFF.

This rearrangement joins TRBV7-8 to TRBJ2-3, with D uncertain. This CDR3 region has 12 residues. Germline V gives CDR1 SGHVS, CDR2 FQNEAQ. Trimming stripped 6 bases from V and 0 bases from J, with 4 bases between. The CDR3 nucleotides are TGTGCCAGCAGGCACAGCACAGATACGCAGTATTTT. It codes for CASRHSTDTQYF.

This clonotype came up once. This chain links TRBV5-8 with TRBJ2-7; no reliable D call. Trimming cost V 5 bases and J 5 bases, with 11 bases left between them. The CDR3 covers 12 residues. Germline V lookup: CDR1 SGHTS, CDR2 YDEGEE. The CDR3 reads CASSYYQNEQYF. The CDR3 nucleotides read TGTGCCAGCAGTTATTACCAGAACGAGCAGTACTTC.

CDR3 protein: CASSPGIGELFF. CDR3 bases: TGTGCCAGCAGCCCGGGCATCGGGGAGCTGTTTTTT. The V call is TRBV7-8, the J call TRBJ2-2, with no clear D. Trimming removed 5 bases at V and 7 bases at J, with 8 bases between. The germline V gene has CDR1 SGHVS and CDR2 FQNEAQ. The CDR3 totals 12 residues.

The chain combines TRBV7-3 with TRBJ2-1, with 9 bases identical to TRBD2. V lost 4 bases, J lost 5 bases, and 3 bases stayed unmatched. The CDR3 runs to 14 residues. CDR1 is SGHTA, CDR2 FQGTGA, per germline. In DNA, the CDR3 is TGTGCCAGCAGCTCTAGCGGGGCCGACAATGAGCAGTTCTTC. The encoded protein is CASSSSGADNEQFF. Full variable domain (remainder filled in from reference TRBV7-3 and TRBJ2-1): GAGVSQTPSNKVTEKGKYVELRCDPISGHTALYWYRQSLGQGPEFLIYFQGTGAADDSGLPNDRFFAVRPEGSVSTLKIQRTERGDSAVYLCASSSSGADNEQFFGPGTRLTVL.

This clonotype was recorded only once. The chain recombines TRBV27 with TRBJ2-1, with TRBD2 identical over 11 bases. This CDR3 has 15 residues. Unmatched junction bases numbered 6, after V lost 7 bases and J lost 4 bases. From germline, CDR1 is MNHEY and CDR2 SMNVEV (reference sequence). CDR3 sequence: CASKTGLAVYNEQFF. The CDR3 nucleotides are TGTGCCAGCAAGACGGGACTAGCGGTATACAATGAGCAGTTCTTC.

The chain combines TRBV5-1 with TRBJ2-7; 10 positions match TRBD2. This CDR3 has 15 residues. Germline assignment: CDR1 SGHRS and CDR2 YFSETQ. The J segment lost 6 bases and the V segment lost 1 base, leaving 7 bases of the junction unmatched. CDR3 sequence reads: CASSLSSGSSVEQYF. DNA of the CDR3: TGCGCCAGCAGCTTGTCTAGCGGGAGTTCAGTCGAGCAGTACTTC.

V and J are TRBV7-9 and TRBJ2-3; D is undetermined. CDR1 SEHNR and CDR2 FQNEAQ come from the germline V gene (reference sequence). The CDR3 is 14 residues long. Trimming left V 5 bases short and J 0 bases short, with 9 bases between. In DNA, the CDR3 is TGTGCCAGCAGCCCCGACTGGAGCACAGATACGCAGTATTTT. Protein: CASSPDWSTDTQYF. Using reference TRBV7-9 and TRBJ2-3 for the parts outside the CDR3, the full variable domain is DTGVSQNPRHKITKRGQNVTFRCDPISEHNRLYWYRQTLGQGPEFLTYFQNEAQLEKSRLLSDRFSAERPKGSFSTLEIQRTEQGDSAMYLCASSPDWSTDTQYFGPGTRLTVL.

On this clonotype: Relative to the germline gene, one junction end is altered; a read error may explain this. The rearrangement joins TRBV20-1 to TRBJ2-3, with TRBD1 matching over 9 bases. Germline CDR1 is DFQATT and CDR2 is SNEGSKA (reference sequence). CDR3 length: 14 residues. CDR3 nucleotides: TGCAGTGCCAGAGGGACAGGGCTCCGAGATACGCAGTATTTT. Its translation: CSARGTGLRDTQYF.

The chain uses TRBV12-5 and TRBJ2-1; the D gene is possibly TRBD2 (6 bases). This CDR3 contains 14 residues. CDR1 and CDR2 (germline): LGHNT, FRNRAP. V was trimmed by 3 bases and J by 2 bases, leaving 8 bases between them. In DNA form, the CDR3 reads TGTGCTAGTGGTTTTTGGACTACCTACAATGAGCAGTTCTTC. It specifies CASGFWTTYNEQFF. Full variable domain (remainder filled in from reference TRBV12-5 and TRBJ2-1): DARVTQTPRHKVTEMGQEVTMRCQPILGHNTVFWYRQTMMQGLELLAYFRNRAPLDDSGMPKDRFSAEMPDATLATLKIQPSEPRDSAVYFCASGFWTTYNEQFFGPGTRLTVL.

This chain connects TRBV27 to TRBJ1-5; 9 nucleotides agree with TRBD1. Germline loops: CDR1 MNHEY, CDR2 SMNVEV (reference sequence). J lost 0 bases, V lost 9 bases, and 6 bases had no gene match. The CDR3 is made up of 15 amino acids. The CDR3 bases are TGTGCCAGTGCCGGGACAGGGAATAGCAATCAGCCCCAGCATTTT. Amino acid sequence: CASAGTGNSNQPQHF.

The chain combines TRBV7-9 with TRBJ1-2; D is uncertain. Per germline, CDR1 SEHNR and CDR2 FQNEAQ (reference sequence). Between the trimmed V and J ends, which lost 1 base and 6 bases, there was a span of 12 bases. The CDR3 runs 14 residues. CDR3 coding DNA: TGTGCCAGCAGCTTAGAGGGTTTCATGGATGGCTACACCTTC. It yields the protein CASSLEGFMDGYTF.

This chain's CDR3 is CASSYQVSQTGIYGYTF. The CDR3 nucleotides read TGTGCCAGCAGCTACCAGGTTAGCCAGACCGGGATCTATGGCTACACCTTC. This sequence joins TRBV9 and TRBJ1-2; no reliable D call. The germline CDR1 and CDR2 sequences are SGDLS and YYNGEE. V was clipped by 4 bases and J by 4 bases, with 23 bases between them. The CDR3 runs to 17 residues.

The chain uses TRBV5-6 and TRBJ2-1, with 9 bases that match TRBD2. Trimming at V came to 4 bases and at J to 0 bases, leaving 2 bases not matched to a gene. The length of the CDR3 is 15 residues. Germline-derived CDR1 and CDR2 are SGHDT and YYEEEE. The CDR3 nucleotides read TGTGCCAGCAGCGCAGCGGGGGGCTCCTACAATGAGCAGTTCTTC. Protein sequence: CASSAAGGSYNEQFF.

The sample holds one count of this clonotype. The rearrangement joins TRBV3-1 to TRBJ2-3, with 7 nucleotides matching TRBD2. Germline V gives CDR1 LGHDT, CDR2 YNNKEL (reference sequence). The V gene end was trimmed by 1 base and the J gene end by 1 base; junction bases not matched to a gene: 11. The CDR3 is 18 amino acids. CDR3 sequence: CASSQGYKLADCTDTQYF. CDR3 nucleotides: TGTGCCAGCAGCCAAGGATATAAGCTAGCGGACTGCACAGATACGCAGTATTTT.

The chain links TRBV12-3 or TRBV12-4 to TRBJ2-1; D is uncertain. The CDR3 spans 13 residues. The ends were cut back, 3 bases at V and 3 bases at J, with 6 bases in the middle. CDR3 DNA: TGTGCCAGCAGTTTTGGGGTCTACAATGAGCAGTTCTTC. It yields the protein CASSFGVYNEQFF.

CDR3: CASLSYYGYTF. The CDR3 DNA is TGTGCCAGCCTCTCCTACTATGGCTACACCTTC. The genes are TRBV25-1 and TRBJ1-2; D is uncertain. This CDR3 is built from 11 residues. The V gene's germline CDR1 is MGHDK and CDR2 SYGVNS. V lost 8 bases to trimming and J lost 3 bases, with 7 bases between them.